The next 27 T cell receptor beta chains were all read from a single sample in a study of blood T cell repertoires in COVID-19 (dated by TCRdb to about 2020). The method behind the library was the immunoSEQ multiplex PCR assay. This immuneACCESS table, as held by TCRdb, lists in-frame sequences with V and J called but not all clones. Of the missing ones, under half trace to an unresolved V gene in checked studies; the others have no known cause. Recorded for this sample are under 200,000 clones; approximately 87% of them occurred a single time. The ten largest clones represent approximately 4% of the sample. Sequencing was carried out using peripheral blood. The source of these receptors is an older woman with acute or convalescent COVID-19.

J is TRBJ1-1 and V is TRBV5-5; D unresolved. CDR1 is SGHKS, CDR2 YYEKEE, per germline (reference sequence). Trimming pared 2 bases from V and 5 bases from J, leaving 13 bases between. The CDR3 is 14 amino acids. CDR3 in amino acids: CASSFSAFGTEAFF. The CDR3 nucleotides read TGTGCCAGCAGCTTCTCAGCGTTCGGGACTGAAGCTTTCTTT.

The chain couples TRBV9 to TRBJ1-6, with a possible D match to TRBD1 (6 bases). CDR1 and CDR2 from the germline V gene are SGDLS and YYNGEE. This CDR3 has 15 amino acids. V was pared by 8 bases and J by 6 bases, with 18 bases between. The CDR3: CASTPSWTVNSPLHF. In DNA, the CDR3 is TGTGCCAGTACCCCCTCTTGGACAGTTAATTCACCCCTCCACTTT.

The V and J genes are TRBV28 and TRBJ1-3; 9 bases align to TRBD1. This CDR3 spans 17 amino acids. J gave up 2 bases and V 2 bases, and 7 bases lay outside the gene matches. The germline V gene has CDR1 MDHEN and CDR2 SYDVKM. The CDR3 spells CASSLNSRQGAGNTIYF. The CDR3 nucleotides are TGTGCCAGCAGTTTAAACTCCCGACAGGGGGCTGGAAACACCATATATTTT.

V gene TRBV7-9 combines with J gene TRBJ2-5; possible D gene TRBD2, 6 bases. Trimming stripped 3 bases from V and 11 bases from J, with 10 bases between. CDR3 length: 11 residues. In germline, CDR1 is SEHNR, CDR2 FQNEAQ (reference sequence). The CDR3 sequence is CASSLTGLQYF. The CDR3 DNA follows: TGTGCCAGCAGCTTGACGGGACTGCAGTACTTC.

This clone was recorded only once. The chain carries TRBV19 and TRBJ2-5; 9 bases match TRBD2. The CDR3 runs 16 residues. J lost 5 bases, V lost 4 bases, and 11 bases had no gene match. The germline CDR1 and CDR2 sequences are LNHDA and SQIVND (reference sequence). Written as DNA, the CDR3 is TGTGCCAGTAGTAATTGGGGCGGGGGGGCTGGCGAGACCCAGTACTTC. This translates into CASSNWGGGAGETQYF.

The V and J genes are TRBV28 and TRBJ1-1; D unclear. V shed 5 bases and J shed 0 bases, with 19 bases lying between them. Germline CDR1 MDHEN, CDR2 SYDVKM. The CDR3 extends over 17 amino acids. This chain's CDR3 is CASSLYSGQIVNTEAFF. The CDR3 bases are TGTGCCAGCAGTCTCTACAGCGGCCAGATCGTGAACACTGAAGCTTTCTTT.

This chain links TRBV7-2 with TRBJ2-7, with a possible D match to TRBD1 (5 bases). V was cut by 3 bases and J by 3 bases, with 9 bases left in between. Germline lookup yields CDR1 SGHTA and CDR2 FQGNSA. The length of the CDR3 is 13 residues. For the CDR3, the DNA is TGTGCCAGCAGCTTGTGGACAAACTACGAGCAGTACTTC. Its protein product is CASSLWTNYEQYF.

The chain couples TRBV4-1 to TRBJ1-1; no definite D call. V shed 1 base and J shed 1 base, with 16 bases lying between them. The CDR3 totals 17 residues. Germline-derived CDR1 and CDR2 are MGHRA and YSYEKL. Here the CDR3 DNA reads TGCGCCAGCAGCCAAGCCTACCGGATGCGGTCGAACACTGAAGCTTTCTTT. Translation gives CASSQAYRMRSNTEAFF.

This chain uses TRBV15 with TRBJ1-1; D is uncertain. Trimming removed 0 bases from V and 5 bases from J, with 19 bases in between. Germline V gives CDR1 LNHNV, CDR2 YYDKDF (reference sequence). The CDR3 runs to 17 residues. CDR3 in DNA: TGTGCCACCAGCAGAGAATGGTCGGGAACTTTATGGACTGAAGCTTTCTTT. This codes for CATSREWSGTLWTEAFF.

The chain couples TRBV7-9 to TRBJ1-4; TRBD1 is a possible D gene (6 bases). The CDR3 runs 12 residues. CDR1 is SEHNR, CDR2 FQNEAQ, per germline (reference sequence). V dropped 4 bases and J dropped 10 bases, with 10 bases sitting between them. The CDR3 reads CASSSQGGKLFF. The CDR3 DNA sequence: TGTGCCAGCAGCTCGCAAGGGGGAAAACTGTTTTTT. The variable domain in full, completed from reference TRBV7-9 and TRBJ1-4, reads DTGVSQNPRHKITKRGQNVTFRCDPISEHNRLYWYRQTLGQGPEFLTYFQNEAQLEKSRLLSDRFSAERPKGSFSTLEIQRTEQGDSAMYLCASSSQGGKLFFGSGTQLSVL.

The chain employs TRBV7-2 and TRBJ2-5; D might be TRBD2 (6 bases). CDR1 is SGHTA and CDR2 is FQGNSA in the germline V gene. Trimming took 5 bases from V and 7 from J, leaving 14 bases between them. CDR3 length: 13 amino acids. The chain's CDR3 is CASSGGARVTQYF. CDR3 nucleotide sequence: TGTGCCAGCAGCGGCGGGGCTCGGGTGACCCAGTACTTC.

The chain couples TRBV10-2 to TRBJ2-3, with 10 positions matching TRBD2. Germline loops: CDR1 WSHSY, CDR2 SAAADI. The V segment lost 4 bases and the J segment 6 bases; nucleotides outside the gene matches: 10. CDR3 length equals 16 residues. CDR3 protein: CASSATAGGVGDTQYF. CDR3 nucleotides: TGCGCCAGCAGTGCTACAGCGGGGGGGGTTGGGGATACGCAGTATTTT.

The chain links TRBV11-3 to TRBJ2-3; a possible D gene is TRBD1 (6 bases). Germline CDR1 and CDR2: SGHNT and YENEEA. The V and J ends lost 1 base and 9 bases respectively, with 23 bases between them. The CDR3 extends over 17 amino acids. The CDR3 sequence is CASSLGGTPYGLETQYF. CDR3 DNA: TGTGCCAGCAGCTTAGGTGGGACACCGTACGGATTAGAGACGCAGTATTTT. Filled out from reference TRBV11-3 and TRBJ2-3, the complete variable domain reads EAGVVQSPRYKIIEKKQPVAFWCNPISGHNTLYWYLQNLGQGPELLIRYENEEAVDDSQLPKDRFSAERLKGVDSTLKIQPAELGDSAVYLCASSLGGTPYGLETQYFGPGTRLTVL.

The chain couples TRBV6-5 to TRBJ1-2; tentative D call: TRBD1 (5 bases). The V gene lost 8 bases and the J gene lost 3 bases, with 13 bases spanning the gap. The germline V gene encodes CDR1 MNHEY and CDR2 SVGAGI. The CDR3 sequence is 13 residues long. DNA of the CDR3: TGTGCCAGCTTGGGAGGGGTTTACTATGGCTACACCTTC. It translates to CASLGGVYYGYTF.

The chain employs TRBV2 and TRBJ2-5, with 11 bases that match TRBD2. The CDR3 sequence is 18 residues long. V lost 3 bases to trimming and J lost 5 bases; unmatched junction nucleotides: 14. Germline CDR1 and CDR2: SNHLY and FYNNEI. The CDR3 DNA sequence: TGTGCCAGCAGTGAGCTAGCGGGAGGCCCTGCCGCAGGGGAGACCCAGTACTTC. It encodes CASSELAGGPAAGETQYF.

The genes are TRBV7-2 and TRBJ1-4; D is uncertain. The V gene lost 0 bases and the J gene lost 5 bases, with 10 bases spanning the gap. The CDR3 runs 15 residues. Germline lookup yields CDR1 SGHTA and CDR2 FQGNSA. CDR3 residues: CASSLAVARNEKLFF. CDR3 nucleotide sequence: TGTGCCAGCAGCTTAGCGGTCGCACGGAATGAAAAACTGTTTTTT.

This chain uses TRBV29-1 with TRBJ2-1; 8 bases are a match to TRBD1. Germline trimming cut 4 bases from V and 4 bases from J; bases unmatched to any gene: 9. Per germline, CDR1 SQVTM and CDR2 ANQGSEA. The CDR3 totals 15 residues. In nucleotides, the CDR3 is TGCAGCGTTGCTTTCGGGACAGGTATATACAATGAGCAGTTCTTC. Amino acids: CSVAFGTGIYNEQFF.

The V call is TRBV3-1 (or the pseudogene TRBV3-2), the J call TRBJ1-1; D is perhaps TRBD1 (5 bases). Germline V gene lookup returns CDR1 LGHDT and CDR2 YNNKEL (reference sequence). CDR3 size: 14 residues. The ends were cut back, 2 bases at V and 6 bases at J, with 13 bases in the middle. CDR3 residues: CASSQRDGGAEAFF. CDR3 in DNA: TGTGCCAGCAGCCAAAGGGACGGGGGAGCTGAAGCTTTCTTT.

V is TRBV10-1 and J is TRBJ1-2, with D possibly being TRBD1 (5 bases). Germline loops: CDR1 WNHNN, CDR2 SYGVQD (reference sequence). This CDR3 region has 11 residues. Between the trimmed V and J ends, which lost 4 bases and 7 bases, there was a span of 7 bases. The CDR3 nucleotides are TGCGCCAGCAGTGTTCAGGGTGGCTACACCTTC. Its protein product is CASSVQGGYTF.

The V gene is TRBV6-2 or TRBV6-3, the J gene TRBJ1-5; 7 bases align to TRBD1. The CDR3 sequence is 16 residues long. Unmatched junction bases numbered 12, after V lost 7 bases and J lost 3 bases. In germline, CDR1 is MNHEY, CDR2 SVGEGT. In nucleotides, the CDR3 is TGTGCCAGCACCCCATCAGGGGGAAATTTCAATCAGCCCCAGCATTTT. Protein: CASTPSGGNFNQPQHF.

The CDR3 DNA follows: TGTGCCAGCTCACCAGGCCACGAGCAGTACTTC. The encoded protein is CASSPGHEQYF. The rearrangement joins TRBV18 to TRBJ2-7; D ambiguous. The CDR3 is 11 amino acids. Deletions cut 2 bases from V and 5 bases from J, with 4 bases between. The V gene's germline CDR1 is KGHSH and CDR2 LQKENI.

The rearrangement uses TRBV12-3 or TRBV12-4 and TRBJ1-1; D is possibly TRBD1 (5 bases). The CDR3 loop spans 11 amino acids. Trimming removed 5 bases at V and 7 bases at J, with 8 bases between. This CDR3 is CASSQGFEAFF. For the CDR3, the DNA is TGTGCCAGCAGTCAGGGATTTGAAGCTTTCTTT.

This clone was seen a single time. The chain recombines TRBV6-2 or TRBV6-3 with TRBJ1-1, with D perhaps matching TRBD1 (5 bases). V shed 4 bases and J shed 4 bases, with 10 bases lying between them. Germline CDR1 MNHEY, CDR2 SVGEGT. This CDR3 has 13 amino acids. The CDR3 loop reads CASSSQGTTEAFF. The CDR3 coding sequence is TGTGCCAGCAGTTCGCAGGGAACCACTGAAGCTTTCTTT.

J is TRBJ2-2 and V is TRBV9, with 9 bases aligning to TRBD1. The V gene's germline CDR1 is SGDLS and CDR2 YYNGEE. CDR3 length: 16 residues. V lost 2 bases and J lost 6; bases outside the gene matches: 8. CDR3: CASSVEGQGLPGELFF. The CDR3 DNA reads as TGTGCCAGCAGCGTCGAGGGACAGGGCCTTCCCGGGGAGCTGTTTTTT.

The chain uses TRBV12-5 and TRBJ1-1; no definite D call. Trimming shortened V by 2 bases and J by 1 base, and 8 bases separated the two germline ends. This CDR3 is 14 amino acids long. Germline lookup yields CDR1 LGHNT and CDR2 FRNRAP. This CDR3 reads CASGLSGRNTEAFF. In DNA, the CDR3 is TGTGCTAGTGGTTTGTCAGGCCGGAACACTGAAGCTTTCTTT.

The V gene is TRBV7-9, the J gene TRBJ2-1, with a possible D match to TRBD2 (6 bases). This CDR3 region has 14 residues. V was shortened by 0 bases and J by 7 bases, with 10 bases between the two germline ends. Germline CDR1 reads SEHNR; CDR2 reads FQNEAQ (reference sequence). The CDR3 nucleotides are TGTGCCAGCAGCTTAGCGCAGGGAGGAAATGAGCAGTTCTTC. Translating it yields CASSLAQGGNEQFF.

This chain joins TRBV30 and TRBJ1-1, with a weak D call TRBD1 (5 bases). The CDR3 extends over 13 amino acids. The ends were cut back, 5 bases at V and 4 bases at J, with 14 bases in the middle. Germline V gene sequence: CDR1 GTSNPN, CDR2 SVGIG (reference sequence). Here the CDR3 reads CAWARGTITEAFF. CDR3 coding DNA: TGTGCCTGGGCTCGTGGGACTATCACTGAAGCTTTCTTT.